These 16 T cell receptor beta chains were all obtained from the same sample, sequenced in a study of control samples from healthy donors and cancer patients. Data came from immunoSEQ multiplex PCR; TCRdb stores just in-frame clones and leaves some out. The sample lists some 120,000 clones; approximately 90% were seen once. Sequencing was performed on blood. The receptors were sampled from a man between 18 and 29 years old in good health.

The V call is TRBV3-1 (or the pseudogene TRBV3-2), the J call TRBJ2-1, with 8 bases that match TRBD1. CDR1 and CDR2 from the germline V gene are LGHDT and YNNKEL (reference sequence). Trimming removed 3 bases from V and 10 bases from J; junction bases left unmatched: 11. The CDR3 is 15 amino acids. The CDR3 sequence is CASSQGRDRISEQFF. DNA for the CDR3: TGTGCCAGCAGCCAGGGGCGGGACAGGATTTCGGAGCAGTTCTTC.

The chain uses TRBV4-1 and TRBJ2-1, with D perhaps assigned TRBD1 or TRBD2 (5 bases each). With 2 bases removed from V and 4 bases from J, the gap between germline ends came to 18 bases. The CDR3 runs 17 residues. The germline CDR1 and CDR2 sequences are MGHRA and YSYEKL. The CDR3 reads CASSQQPDGTGYNEQFF. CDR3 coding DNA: TGCGCCAGCAGCCAACAGCCCGACGGGACGGGATACAATGAGCAGTTCTTC.

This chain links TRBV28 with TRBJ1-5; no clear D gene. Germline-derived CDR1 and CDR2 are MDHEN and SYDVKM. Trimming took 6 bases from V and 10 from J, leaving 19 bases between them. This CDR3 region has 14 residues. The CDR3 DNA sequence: TGTGCCAGCAGCACCCTCGGGGTCGGGAGTCCCCAGCATTTT. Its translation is CASSTLGVGSPQHF.

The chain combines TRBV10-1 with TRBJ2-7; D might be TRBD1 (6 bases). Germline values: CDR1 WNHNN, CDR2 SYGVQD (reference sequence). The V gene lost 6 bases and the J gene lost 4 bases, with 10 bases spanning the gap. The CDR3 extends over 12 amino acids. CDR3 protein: CASSYGQYEQYV. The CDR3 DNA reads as TGCGCCAGCAGCTACGGACAGTACGAGCAGTACGTC.

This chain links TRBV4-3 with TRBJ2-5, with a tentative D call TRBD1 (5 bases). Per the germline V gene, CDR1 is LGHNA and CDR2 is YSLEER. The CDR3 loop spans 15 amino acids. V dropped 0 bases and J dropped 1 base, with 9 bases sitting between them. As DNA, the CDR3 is TGCGCCAGCAGCCAAGATGCGCAGGGCCAAGAGACCCAGTACTTC. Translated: CASSQDAQGQETQYF.

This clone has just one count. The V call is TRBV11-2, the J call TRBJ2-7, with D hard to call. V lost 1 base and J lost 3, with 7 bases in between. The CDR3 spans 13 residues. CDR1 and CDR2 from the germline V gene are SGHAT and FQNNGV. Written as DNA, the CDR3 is TGTGCCAGCAGCTTAGGGCACAACTACGAGCAGTACTTC. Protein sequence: CASSLGHNYEQYF.

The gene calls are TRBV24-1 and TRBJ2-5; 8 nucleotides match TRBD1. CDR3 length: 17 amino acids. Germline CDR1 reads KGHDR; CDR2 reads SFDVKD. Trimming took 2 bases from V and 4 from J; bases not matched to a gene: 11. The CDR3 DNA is TGTGCCACCAGTGATTCCTTCGCAGGGGGCTTGGGAGAGACCCAGTACTTC. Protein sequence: CATSDSFAGGLGETQYF.

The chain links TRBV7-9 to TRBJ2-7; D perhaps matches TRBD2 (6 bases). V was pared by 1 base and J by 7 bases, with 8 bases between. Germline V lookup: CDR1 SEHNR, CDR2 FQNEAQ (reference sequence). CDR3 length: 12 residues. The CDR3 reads CASSLDAGEQYV. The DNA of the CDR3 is TGTGCCAGCAGCTTAGACGCGGGGGAGCAGTACGTC.

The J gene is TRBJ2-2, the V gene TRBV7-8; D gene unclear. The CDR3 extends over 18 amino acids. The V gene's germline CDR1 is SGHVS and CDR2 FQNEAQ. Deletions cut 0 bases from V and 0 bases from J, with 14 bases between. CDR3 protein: CASSLAGYWRTNTGELFF. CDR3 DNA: TGTGCCAGCAGCTTAGCCGGATACTGGCGGACGAACACCGGGGAGCTGTTTTTT.

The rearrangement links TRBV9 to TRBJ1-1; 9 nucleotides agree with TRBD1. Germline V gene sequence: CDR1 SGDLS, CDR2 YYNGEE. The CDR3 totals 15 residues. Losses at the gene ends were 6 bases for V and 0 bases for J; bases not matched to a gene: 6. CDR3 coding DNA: TGTGCCAGCACCAAGACAGGGGGTCTGAACACTGAAGCTTTCTTT. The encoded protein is CASTKTGGLNTEAFF.

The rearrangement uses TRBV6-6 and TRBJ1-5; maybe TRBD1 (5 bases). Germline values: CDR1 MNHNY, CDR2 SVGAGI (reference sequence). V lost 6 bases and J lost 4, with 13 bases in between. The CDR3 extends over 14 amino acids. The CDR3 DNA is TGTGCCAGCAGCCCCGGGGCGGTTAATCAGCCCCAGCATTTT. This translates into CASSPGAVNQPQHF.

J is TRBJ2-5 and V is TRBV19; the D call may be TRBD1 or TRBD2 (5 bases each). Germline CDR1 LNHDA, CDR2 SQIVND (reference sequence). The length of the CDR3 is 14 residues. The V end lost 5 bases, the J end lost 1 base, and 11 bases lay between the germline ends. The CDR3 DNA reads TGTGCCAGTAGTTCCTGGGACCGCCAAGAGACCCAGTACTTC. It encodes CASSSWDRQETQYF.

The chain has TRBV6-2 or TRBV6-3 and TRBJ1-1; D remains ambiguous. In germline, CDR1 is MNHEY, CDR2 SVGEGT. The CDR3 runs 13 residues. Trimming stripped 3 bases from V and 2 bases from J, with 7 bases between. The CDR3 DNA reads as TGTGCCAGCAGTTATCGACCCAACACTGAAGCTTTCTTT. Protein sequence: CASSYRPNTEAFF.

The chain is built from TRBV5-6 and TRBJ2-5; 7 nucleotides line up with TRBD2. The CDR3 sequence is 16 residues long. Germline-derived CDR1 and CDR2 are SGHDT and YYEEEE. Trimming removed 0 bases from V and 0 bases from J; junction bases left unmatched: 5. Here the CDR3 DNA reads TGTGCCAGCAGCTTGGTGAGCGGGAACAACCAAGAGACCCAGTACTTC. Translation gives CASSLVSGNNQETQYF.

The CDR3 DNA reads as TGTGCCAGCAGCGTAGGGGTTAGCGGTTTGCTAACCTACAATGAGCAGTTCTTC. It translates to CASSVGVSGLLTYNEQFF. The gene calls are TRBV9 and TRBJ2-1, with D possibly being TRBD2 (6 bases). The V end was cut by 0 bases, the J end by 2 bases, with 18 bases between. The CDR3 consists of 18 residues. Germline V lookup: CDR1 SGDLS, CDR2 YYNGEE.

The CDR3, as DNA: TGTGCCAGCAGCCGACCCGCAGCGGCCACAGATACGCAGTATTTT. Translating gives CASSRPAAATDTQYF. The chain carries TRBV3-1 (or the pseudogene TRBV3-2) and TRBJ2-3, with D tentatively TRBD2 (5 bases). The CDR3 runs 15 residues. V dropped 4 bases and J dropped 2 bases, with 13 bases sitting between them. Germline lookup yields CDR1 LGHDT and CDR2 YNNKEL (reference sequence).